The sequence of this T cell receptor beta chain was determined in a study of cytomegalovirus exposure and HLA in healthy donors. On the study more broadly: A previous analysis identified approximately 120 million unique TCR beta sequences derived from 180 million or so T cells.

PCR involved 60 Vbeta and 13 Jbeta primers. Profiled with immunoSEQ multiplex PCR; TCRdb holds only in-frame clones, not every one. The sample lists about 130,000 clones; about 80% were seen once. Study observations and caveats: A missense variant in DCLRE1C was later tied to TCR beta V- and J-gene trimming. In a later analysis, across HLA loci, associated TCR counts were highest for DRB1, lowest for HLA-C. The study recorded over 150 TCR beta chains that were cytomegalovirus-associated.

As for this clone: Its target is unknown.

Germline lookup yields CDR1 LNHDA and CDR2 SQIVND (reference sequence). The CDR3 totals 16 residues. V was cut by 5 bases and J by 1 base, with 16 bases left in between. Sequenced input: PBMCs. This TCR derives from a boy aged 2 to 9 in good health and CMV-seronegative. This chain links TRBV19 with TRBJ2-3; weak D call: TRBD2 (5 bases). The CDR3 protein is CASSAGREYGTDTQYF. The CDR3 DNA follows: TGTGCCAGTAGTGCCGGTCGGGAATACGGCACAGATACGCAGTATTTT.